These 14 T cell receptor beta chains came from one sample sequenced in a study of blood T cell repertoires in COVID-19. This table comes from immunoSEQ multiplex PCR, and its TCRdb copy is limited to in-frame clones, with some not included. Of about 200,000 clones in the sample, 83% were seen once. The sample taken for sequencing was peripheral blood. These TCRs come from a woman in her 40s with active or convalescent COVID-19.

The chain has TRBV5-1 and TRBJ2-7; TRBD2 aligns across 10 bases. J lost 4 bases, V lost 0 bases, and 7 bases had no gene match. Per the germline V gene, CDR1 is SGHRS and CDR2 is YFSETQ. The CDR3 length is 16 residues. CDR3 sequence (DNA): TGCGCCAGCAGCTTGGCCCTAGCGGGGGCGTATTACGAGCAGTACTTC. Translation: CASSLALAGAYYEQYF.

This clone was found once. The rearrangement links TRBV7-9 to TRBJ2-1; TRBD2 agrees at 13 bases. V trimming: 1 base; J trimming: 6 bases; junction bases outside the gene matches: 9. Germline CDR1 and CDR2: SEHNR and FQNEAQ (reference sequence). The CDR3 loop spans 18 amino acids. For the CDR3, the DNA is TGTGCCAGCAGCTTAGAGGGGGGGAGACTAGCGGGAGGCAATGAGCAGTTCTTC. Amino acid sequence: CASSLEGGRLAGGNEQFF.

The CDR3 region is CVRSLYPGGYTF. The CDR3 DNA sequence: TGTGTCAGAAGCTTATATCCAGGTGGCTACACCTTC. The chain uses TRBV7-5 and TRBJ1-2; whether TRBD1, the table's D call, matches the DNA was not checked. TRBV7-5 is a pseudogene. CDR3 length: 12 residues.

The CDR3 region has the DNA TGTGCCAGCGGGACGGGGACAGGGCTCGGCTACACCTTC. Residues: CASGTGTGLGYTF. This chain uses TRBV9 with TRBJ1-2; 9 nucleotides match TRBD1. The CDR3 is made up of 13 amino acids. The germline gives CDR1 SGDLS, CDR2 YYNGEE. V was clipped by 7 bases and J by 8 bases; unmatched bases: 9.

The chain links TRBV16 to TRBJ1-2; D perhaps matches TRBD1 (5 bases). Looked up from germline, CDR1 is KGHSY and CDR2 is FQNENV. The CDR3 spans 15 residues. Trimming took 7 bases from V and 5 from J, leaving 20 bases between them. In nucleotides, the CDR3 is TGTGCCAGCACAACAGAGGCAGGGCTCGGATATGGCTACACCTTC. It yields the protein CASTTEAGLGYGYTF. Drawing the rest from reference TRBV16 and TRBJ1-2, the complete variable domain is GEEVAQTPKHLVRGEGQKAKLYCAPIKGHSYVFWYQQVLKNEFKFLISFQNENVFDETGMPKERFSAKCLPNSPCSLEIQATKLEDSAVYFCASTTEAGLGYGYTFGSGTRLTVV.

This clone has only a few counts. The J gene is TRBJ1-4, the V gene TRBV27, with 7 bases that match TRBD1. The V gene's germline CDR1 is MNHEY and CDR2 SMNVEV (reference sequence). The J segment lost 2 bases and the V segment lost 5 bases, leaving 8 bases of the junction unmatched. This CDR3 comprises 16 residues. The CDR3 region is CASSPYTGATNEKLFF. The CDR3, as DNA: TGTGCCAGCAGTCCTTATACAGGGGCTACTAATGAAAAACTGTTTTTT.

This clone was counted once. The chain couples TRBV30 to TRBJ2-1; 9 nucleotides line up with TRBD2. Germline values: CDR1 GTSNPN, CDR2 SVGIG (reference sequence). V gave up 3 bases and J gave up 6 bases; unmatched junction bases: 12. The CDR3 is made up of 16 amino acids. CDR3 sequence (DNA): TGTGCCTGGAGGGGGCGACCGGGACTAGCAGGCAATGAGCAGTTCTTC. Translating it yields CAWRGRPGLAGNEQFF.

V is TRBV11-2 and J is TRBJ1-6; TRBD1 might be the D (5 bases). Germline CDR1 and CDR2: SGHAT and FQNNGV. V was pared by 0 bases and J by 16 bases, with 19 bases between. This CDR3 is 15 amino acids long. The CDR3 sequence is CASSLDTLGGPGLHF. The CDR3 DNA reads TGTGCCAGCAGCTTAGATACGCTGGGGGGACCAGGACTCCACTTT.

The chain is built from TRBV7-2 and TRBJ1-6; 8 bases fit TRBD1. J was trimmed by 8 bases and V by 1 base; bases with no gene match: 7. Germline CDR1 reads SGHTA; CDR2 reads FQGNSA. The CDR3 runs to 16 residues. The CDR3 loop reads CASSLGRQGRYSPLHF. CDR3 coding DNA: TGTGCCAGCAGCTTAGGGAGACAGGGGCGATATTCACCCCTCCACTTT. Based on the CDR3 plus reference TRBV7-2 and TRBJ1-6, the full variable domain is GAGVSQSPSNKVTEKGKDVELRCDPISGHTALYWYRQSLGQGLEFLIYFQGNSAPDKSGLPSDRFSAERTGGSVSTLTIQRTQQEDSAVYLCASSLGRQGRYSPLHFGNGTRLTVT.

CDR3 residues: CASSSQTGRSGANVLTF. The CDR3 bases are TGCGCCAGCAGCTCCCAGACAGGGCGCTCTGGGGCCAACGTCCTGACTTTC. This chain uses TRBV4-1 with TRBJ2-6; 7 nucleotides line up with TRBD1. After removal of 5 bases from V and 0 bases from J, the junction contained 7 bases not matched to a gene. CDR3 length equals 17 residues. Germline values: CDR1 MGHRA, CDR2 YSYEKL.

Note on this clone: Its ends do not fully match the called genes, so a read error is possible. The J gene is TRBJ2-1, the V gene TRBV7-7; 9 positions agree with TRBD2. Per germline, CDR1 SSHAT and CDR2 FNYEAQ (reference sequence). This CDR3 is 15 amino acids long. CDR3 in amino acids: CASSLGLAGYNEQFF. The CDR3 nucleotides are TGTGCTAGCAGCTTAGGCCTAGCGGGGTACAATGAGCAGTTCTTC.

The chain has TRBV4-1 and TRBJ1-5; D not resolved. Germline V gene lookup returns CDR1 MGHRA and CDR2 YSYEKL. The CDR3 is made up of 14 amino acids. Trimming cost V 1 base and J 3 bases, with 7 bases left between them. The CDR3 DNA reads TGCGCCAGCAGCCAAGGCACAGTCAATCAGCCCCAGCATTTT. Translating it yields CASSQGTVNQPQHF.

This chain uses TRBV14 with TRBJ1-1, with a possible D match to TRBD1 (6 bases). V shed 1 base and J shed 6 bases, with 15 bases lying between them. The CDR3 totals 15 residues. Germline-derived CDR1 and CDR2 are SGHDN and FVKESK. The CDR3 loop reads CASSQVRGGDPEAFF. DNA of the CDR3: TGTGCCAGCAGCCAAGTGAGGGGGGGGGACCCTGAAGCTTTCTTT.

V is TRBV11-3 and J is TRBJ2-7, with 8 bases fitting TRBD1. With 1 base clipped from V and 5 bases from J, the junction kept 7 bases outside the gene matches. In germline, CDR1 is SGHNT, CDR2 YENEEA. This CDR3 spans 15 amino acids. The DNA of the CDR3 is TGTGCCAGCAGCTTAGGCGGGACAGGTGCTGACGAGCAGTACTTC. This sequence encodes CASSLGGTGADEQYF.